This T cell receptor beta chain was documented in a study of T cells in Graves' hyperthyroidism and ophthalmopathy. The germline CDR1 and CDR2 sequences are MDHEN and SYDVKM. The length of the CDR3 is 12 residues. Trimming cost V 4 bases and J 2 bases, with 4 bases left between them. Reasons for excluding patients were uncontrolled infection, other autoimmune disease, pregnancy or lactation. Orbital computed tomography and thyroid ultrasound, together with serum TRAb and thyroxine and clinical symptoms, were used for diagnoses. TCR beta CDR3 region amplification was performed from RNA transcripts. A set of HTBI primers served as the primers for a first-round RT-PCR of the TCR CDR3. TCRdb reprocessed the multiplex PCR reads via MiXCR and lists one record per CDR3 protein. Of 480,000 or so distinct CDR3 sequences in the sample, about 45% were seen once. Concerning this clonotype: Its cognate antigen is unknown.

Whole-study results and caveats: Most thyroid clonotypes with frequency above 0.001 were detected in blood. The model made its ophthalmopathy prediction, and onset followed a median approximately six months later.

The source material was peripheral blood or thyroid tissue (not recorded which). The chain links TRBV28 to TRBJ2-3; D not resolved. The source of this sequence is an adult woman with Graves' disease, either hyperthyroidism or ophthalmopathy (not recorded which). CDR3 loop: CASSSVTDTQYF. DNA of the CDR3: TGTGCCAGCAGTTCCGTCACAGATACGCAGTATTTT. The entire variable domain, with the rest obtained from reference TRBV28 and TRBJ2-3, is as follows: DVKVTQSSRYLVKRTGEKVFLECVQDMDHENMFWYRQDPGLGLRLIYFSYDVKMKEKGDIPEGYSVSREKKERFSLILESASTNQTSMYLCASSSVTDTQYFGPGTRLTVL.